The 31 T cell receptor beta chains listed next were all sequenced from one sample in a study of T and B cells in COVID-19 patients. TRB rearrangements were amplified by multiplex PCR with BIOMED2 TRB-A/B primers. TCRdb itself ran the multiplex PCR reads through MiXCR, one entry per CDR3 protein. The table lists roughly 3,800 distinct CDR3 sequences, roughly a quarter of them singletons, with about 45% in the top ten. Blood genomic DNA input for TRB amplification was roughly 230-550 ng. What was sequenced was blood. The receptors stem from a human donor with active COVID-19. The donor label of this sample is uncertain.

To note about this clonotype: This sequence may be a read error, since a much larger clone differs from it by one base. The chain links TRBV6-5 to TRBJ2-2; D is perhaps TRBD1 (6 bases). The CDR3 is 16 amino acids. Trimming left V 2 bases short and J 5 bases short, with 15 bases between. CDR1 and CDR2 (germline): MNHEY, SVGAGI. DNA of the CDR3: TGTGCCAGCAGTTACACAGGGTGGGGGCGGACCGGGGAGCTGTTTTTT. This sequence encodes CASSYTGWGRTGELFF.

By share, this clonotype ranks as medium-sized. The chain carries TRBV12-3 or TRBV12-4 and TRBJ2-6; D call uncertain. The germline V and J ends were trimmed by 3 bases and 0 bases, with 3 bases remaining between them. The CDR3 totals 14 residues. The CDR3 nucleotides are TGTGCCAGCAGTTTCAGCTCTGGGGCCAACGTCCTGACTTTC. Translated: CASSFSSGANVLTF.

The chain combines TRBV27 with TRBJ2-7; 12 nucleotides agree with TRBD2. The CDR3 has 14 amino acids. The ends lost 9 bases at V and 9 bases at J; junction bases unmatched: 12. Germline lookup yields CDR1 MNHEY and CDR2 SMNVEV (reference sequence). The CDR3 sequence is CASSAAGTSGRQYF. In nucleotides, the CDR3 is TGTGCCAGTAGTGCGGCCGGGACTAGCGGGCGGCAGTACTTC.

By share, this clonotype counts as medium-sized. V usage is TRBV5-4 and J usage is TRBJ2-5, with a weak D call TRBD2 (7 bases). V lost 0 bases and J 1 base, leaving 10 bases between the germline ends. Germline CDR1 reads SGHNT; CDR2 reads YYREEE (reference sequence). The CDR3 contains 15 residues. CDR3: CASSLGAGAQETQYF. DNA for the CDR3: TGTGCCAGCAGCTTGGGGGCGGGGGCCCAAGAGACCCAGTACTTC.

This clonotype was recorded a few times. V and J are TRBV12-3 or TRBV12-4 and TRBJ2-5; no clear D. The CDR3 consists of 15 residues. Trimming shortened V by 5 bases and J by 5 bases, and 18 bases separated the two germline ends. The CDR3 region is CASSASLRVGETQYF. CDR3 coding DNA: TGTGCCAGCAGTGCCAGTTTAAGGGTGGGCGAGACCCAGTACTTC.

The chain couples TRBV7-9 to TRBJ1-4; D ambiguous. The CDR3 totals 13 residues. Trimming took off 11 bases at V and 5 bases at J, with 15 bases between the two ends. Germline loops: CDR1 SEHNR, CDR2 FQNEAQ (reference sequence). The CDR3: CAARGTANEKLFF. The CDR3 DNA reads TGTGCCGCACGAGGTACAGCCAATGAAAAACTGTTTTTT.

Only a few counts were recorded for this clonotype. The chain recombines TRBV5-4 with TRBJ2-7; weak D call: TRBD2 (7 bases). CDR3 length equals 15 residues. The germline V gene has CDR1 SGHNT and CDR2 YYREEE (reference sequence). The V gene lost 4 bases and the J gene lost 1 base, with 15 bases spanning the gap. The CDR3 DNA reads as TGTGCCAGCAGCCCACAACAGGGAGGGTCCTACGAGCAGTACTTC. As protein: CASSPQQGGSYEQYF.

The chain has TRBV20-1 and TRBJ2-7, with 9 bases that match TRBD1. The CDR3 covers 15 residues. The V gene end was trimmed by 1 base and the J gene end by 1 base; junction bases not matched to a gene: 5. Germline CDR1 reads DFQATT; CDR2 reads SNEGSKA (reference sequence). This chain's CDR3 is CSARGGGQGSYEQYF. The CDR3 DNA reads as TGCAGTGCTAGAGGGGGGGGACAGGGATCCTACGAGCAGTACTTC.

In this sample, this clonotype turned up a few times. CDR3 region: CASRLMPNNEQFF. In DNA, the CDR3 is TGCGCCAGCAGGCTGATGCCCAACAATGAGCAGTTCTTC. The V and J genes are TRBV5-1 and TRBJ2-1, with no clear D. Germline V gene sequence: CDR1 SGHRS, CDR2 YFSETQ. CDR3 length: 13 residues. V lost 5 bases and J lost 5, with 11 bases in between.

This clonotype ranks as large. This chain connects TRBV19 to TRBJ2-3; unclear D gene. The CDR3 is 15 residues long. The germline V gene has CDR1 LNHDA and CDR2 SQIVND (reference sequence). V was pared by 7 bases and J by 1 base, with 15 bases between. The CDR3: CASTTKGRGTDTQYF. CDR3 nucleotide sequence: TGTGCCAGTACAACCAAAGGACGAGGCACAGATACGCAGTATTTT.

In this sample, this clonotype is medium-sized. This sequence joins TRBV19 and TRBJ1-5; D ambiguous. The CDR3 length is 15 residues. Per germline, CDR1 LNHDA and CDR2 SQIVND (reference sequence). V was shortened by 8 bases and J by 0 bases, with 14 bases between the two germline ends. The CDR3 protein is CASSPHGYSNQPQHF. In DNA form, the CDR3 reads TGTGCCAGTTCCCCCCACGGCTATAGCAATCAGCCCCAGCATTTT.

This clonotype was counted many times. J is TRBJ1-2 and V is TRBV7-7, with D unresolved. The germline V and J ends were trimmed by 4 bases and 4 bases, with 10 bases remaining between them. The CDR3 has 13 amino acids. The germline CDR1 and CDR2 sequences are SSHAT and FNYEAQ (reference sequence). The CDR3 DNA is TGTGCCAGCAGCTCGTGGGTGGGCTATGGCTACACCTTC. It translates to CASSSWVGYGYTF. The full variable domain, its missing parts supplied by reference TRBV7-7 and TRBJ1-2, is GAGVSQSPRYKVTKRGQDVTLRCDPISSHATLYWYQQALGQGPEFLTYFNYEAQPDKSGLPSDRFSAERPEGSISTLTIQRTEQRDSAMYRCASSSWVGYGYTFGSGTRLTVV.

In its sample, this clonotype is medium-sized. This chain connects TRBV19 to TRBJ2-7, with D perhaps matching TRBD1 or TRBD2 (5 bases each). Germline V gene lookup returns CDR1 LNHDA and CDR2 SQIVND (reference sequence). V lost 6 bases to trimming and J lost 2 bases, with 17 bases between them. The CDR3 spans 15 residues. In DNA form, the CDR3 reads TGTGCCAGTAGCCAAGGGACCGCCAATACCTACGAGCAGTACTTC. Its protein product is CASSQGTANTYEQYF.

The V gene is TRBV14, the J gene TRBJ1-6, with TRBD1 as a possible D gene (6 bases). The CDR3 has 15 residues. Germline loops: CDR1 SGHDN, CDR2 FVKESK. The germline V and J ends were trimmed by 1 base and 10 bases, with 14 bases remaining between them. CDR3 sequence (DNA): TGTGCCAGCAGCCAAGTCTGGGGGGCTGAATCACCCCTCCACTTT. Translating it yields CASSQVWGAESPLHF.

The DNA for the CDR3 is TGCAGTGCTCCCCGTAGCAATGAGCAGTTCTTC. Protein: CSAPRSNEQFF. The chain couples TRBV20-1 to TRBJ2-1; D not certain. This CDR3 is built from 11 residues. Germline V gene lookup returns CDR1 DFQATT and CDR2 SNEGSKA (reference sequence). V lost 5 bases and J lost 6, with 8 bases in between.

This chain uses TRBV5-1 with TRBJ2-3; TRBD2 aligns across 7 bases. The CDR3 spans 17 residues. Germline trimming cut 3 bases from V and 4 bases from J; bases unmatched to any gene: 14. From germline, CDR1 is SGHRS and CDR2 YFSETQ. For the CDR3, the DNA is TGCGCCAGCAGCTACACCGGACTAGGTGGATATCCAGATACGCAGTATTTT. Translated, it gives CASSYTGLGGYPDTQYF. Variable domain in full (rest from reference TRBV5-1 and TRBJ2-3): KAGVTQTPRYLIKTRGQQVTLSCSPISGHRSVSWYQQTPGQGLQFLFEYFSETQRNKGNFPGRFSGRQFSNSRSEMNVSTLELGDSALYLCASSYTGLGGYPDTQYFGPGTRLTVL.

V gene TRBV12-5 combines with J gene TRBJ1-2, with 9 positions matching TRBD1. Germline-derived CDR1 and CDR2 are LGHNT and FRNRAP. Losses at the gene ends were 2 bases for V and 7 bases for J; bases not matched to a gene: 14. The CDR3 runs 17 residues. CDR3 loop: CASGLLTPGQGDSGYTF. CDR3 DNA sequence: TGTGCTAGTGGTTTGCTCACTCCGGGACAGGGTGACTCTGGCTACACCTTC.

The chain employs TRBV6-4 and TRBJ2-7, with 10 nucleotides matching TRBD2. The CDR3 has 19 amino acids. V shed 4 bases and J 0 bases; nucleotides not matched to a gene: 15. Germline V gene sequence: CDR1 MRHNA, CDR2 SNTAGT. In nucleotides, the CDR3 is TGTGCCAGCAGTGCCACTCTCCCGGGACTAGCGATCAGCTCCTACGAGCAGTACTTC. This sequence encodes CASSATLPGLAISSYEQYF.

This clonotype was seen a single time. One end of the junction varies from germline; a read error may be responsible. This rearrangement joins TRBV27 to TRBJ2-5; D may be TRBD1 or TRBD2 (7 bases each). The CDR3 runs to 14 residues. The germline V gene encodes CDR1 MNHEY and CDR2 SMNVEV (reference sequence). CDR3 protein: CATSAPGGGETQYF. The CDR3 bases are TGTGCCACCAGTGCCCCAGGGGGGGGGGAGACCCAGTACTTC.

The chain is built from TRBV15 and TRBJ1-1; TRBD1 matches 8 bases. V trimming: 0 bases; J trimming: 5 bases; junction bases outside the gene matches: 8. Germline assignment: CDR1 LNHNV and CDR2 YYDKDF (reference sequence). The CDR3 runs 16 residues. The CDR3 loop reads CATSRDQGQVMTEAFF. The CDR3 coding sequence is TGTGCCACCAGCAGAGATCAGGGACAGGTAATGACTGAAGCTTTCTTT.

The chain has TRBV7-9 and TRBJ1-2; D possibly corresponds to TRBD1 (6 bases). Germline CDR1 reads SEHNR; CDR2 reads FQNEAQ (reference sequence). CDR3 size: 14 residues. V lost 5 bases and J 4 bases, leaving 14 bases between the germline ends. This chain's CDR3 is CASSLQGGTYGYTF. The CDR3 DNA is TGTGCCAGCAGCCTTCAAGGGGGGACCTATGGCTACACCTTC.

Judged by abundance, this clonotype is medium-sized. This chain links TRBV6-6 with TRBJ1-4; D ambiguous. The CDR3 has 14 amino acids. Germline V CDR1 and CDR2: MNHNY, SVGAGI (reference sequence). Between the trimmed V and J ends, which lost 8 bases and 3 bases, there was a span of 13 bases. For the CDR3, the DNA is TGTGCCAGCGCCCGGCCCGGGGCTAATGAAAAACTGTTTTTT. Translation: CASARPGANEKLFF.

The chain couples TRBV6-5 to TRBJ1-5, with D hard to call. Germline V gene sequence: CDR1 MNHEY, CDR2 SVGAGI. The CDR3 loop spans 13 amino acids. The V end lost 6 bases, the J end lost 0 bases, and 6 bases lay between the germline ends. The CDR3 DNA reads TGTGCCAGCAGCGGAGATAGCAATCAGCCCCAGCATTTT. Its translation is CASSGDSNQPQHF.

This clonotype has a handful of counts. Here the CDR3 reads CASSFDGGFNQEEQFF. CDR3 DNA sequence: TGCGCCAGCAGTTTTGATGGTGGCTTCAATCAGGAAGAGCAGTTCTTC. The rearrangement links TRBV5-1 to TRBJ2-1; D ambiguous. CDR3 length equals 16 residues. CDR1 and CDR2 from the germline V gene are SGHRS and YFSETQ. Trimming stripped 5 bases from V and 10 bases from J, with 25 bases between.

The chain has TRBV5-1 and TRBJ2-5; 11 positions agree with TRBD2. CDR3 length: 14 amino acids. The V gene's germline CDR1 is SGHRS and CDR2 YFSETQ. V lost 4 bases and J lost 4; bases outside the gene matches: 3. The CDR3 DNA follows: TGCGCCAGCAGCCCCGGACTAGCGGGAGAGACCCAGTACTTC. It codes for CASSPGLAGETQYF.

The chain links TRBV6-5 to TRBJ1-5; 7 bases fit TRBD1. V gave up 5 bases and J gave up 0 bases; unmatched junction bases: 13. Germline V gene data show CDR1 as MNHEY and CDR2 as SVGAGI. CDR3 length: 18 amino acids. CDR3 nucleotide sequence: TGTGCCAGCAGTATCCGACAGGGAGAAGAGTATAGCAATCAGCCCCAGCATTTT. The encoded protein is CASSIRQGEEYSNQPQHF.

This clonotype was counted a few times. The chain links TRBV11-2 to TRBJ2-3, with 15 bases matching TRBD2. V was clipped by 4 bases and J by 6 bases; unmatched bases: 5. From germline, CDR1 is SGHAT and CDR2 FQNNGV. The CDR3 has 16 amino acids. Here the CDR3 reads CASSSGLAGGGDTQYF. The DNA for the CDR3 is TGTGCCAGCAGCTCGGGACTAGCGGGGGGCGGGGATACGCAGTATTTT.

The rearrangement uses TRBV27 and TRBJ1-1; D possibly corresponds to TRBD1 (6 bases). Germline-derived CDR1 and CDR2 are MNHEY and SMNVEV (reference sequence). Trimming pared 5 bases from V and 1 base from J, leaving 14 bases between. This CDR3 is built from 15 residues. CDR3 coding DNA: TGTGCCAGCAGTCCCCAGACAGGAAAGAACACTGAAGCTTTCTTT. This sequence encodes CASSPQTGKNTEAFF.

The chain links TRBV5-1 to TRBJ1-1; D unclear. The CDR3 is made up of 21 amino acids. From germline, CDR1 is SGHRS and CDR2 YFSETQ. Trimming removed 1 base at V and 0 bases at J, with 28 bases between. CDR3 DNA sequence: TGCGCCAGCAGCTTGATGCCCCCGGACGATTTGGTGGGGTATGTGAACACTGAAGCTTTCTTT. As protein: CASSLMPPDDLVGYVNTEAFF.

This clonotype is termed medium-sized. V is TRBV19 and J is TRBJ1-5, with D perhaps TRBD1 (6 bases). Germline V gene lookup returns CDR1 LNHDA and CDR2 SQIVND (reference sequence). Trimming stripped 4 bases from V and 1 base from J, with 23 bases between. The CDR3 covers 19 residues. This CDR3 reads CASSSVRGPILISNQPQHF. The CDR3 DNA follows: TGTGCCAGTAGTAGTGTCAGGGGTCCAATCCTTATAAGCAATCAGCCCCAGCATTTT.

The chain couples TRBV18 to TRBJ1-1; 9 positions agree with TRBD1. V shed 4 bases, J shed 1 base, and the junction held 7 bases outside the gene matches. Germline values: CDR1 KGHSH, CDR2 LQKENI. The CDR3 sequence is 16 residues long. The CDR3: CASSLLGQGKNTEAFF. In nucleotides, the CDR3 is TGTGCCAGCTCACTTCTCGGACAGGGGAAGAACACTGAAGCTTTCTTT.